This entry lists 11 T cell receptor beta chains sequenced from one sample in a study of T cells in Graves' hyperthyroidism and ophthalmopathy. Template material for amplifying TCR beta CDR3 regions consisted of RNA transcripts. A first-round RT-PCR of the TCR CDR3 used the HTBI primer set. TCRdb re-called the multiplex PCR reads through MiXCR, storing one row per CDR3 protein. The top ten clones hold about 3.8% of a sample with fewer than 700,000 distinct CDR3 sequences, about a sixth of them seen once. The sequenced sample was blood. Source of these receptors: a woman aged 25 to 45 with Graves' hyperthyroidism.

CDR3 DNA: TGTGCCAGCAACTCCTTAGCGGGAGGCCCAGATACGCAGTATTTT. Translation: CASNSLAGGPDTQYF. The chain combines TRBV7-8 with TRBJ2-3; the match to TRBD2 covers 10 bases. The CDR3 runs 15 residues. Unmatched junction bases numbered 8, after V lost 7 bases and J lost 4 bases. CDR1 is SGHVS, CDR2 FQNEAQ, per germline.

This clonotype was seen at least ten times. Here the CDR3 reads CASSLKPGEGYTF. The CDR3 bases are TGTGCCAGCAGTTTAAAACCGGGAGAAGGCTACACCTTC. The genes are TRBV12-3 or TRBV12-4 and TRBJ1-2; D is unresolved. Trimming pared 2 bases from V and 8 bases from J, leaving 12 bases between. CDR3 length: 13 residues.

This clonotype has just a few counts. V usage is TRBV19 and J usage is TRBJ2-7; 10 bases align to TRBD1. The V gene end was trimmed by 5 bases and the J gene end by 5 bases; junction bases not matched to a gene: 3. The CDR3 is 13 amino acids. The germline V gene has CDR1 LNHDA and CDR2 SQIVND (reference sequence). The CDR3 DNA is TGTGCCAGTAGTCTGACAGGGGGCGACGAGCAGTACTTC. Translation: CASSLTGGDEQYF.

This chain connects TRBV12-3 or TRBV12-4 to TRBJ1-5, with TRBD1 matching 7 bases. V was clipped by 5 bases and J by 0 bases; unmatched bases: 1. The CDR3 consists of 14 residues. The CDR3 nucleotides read TGTGCCAGCAGTGACAGGGATAGCAATCAGCCCCAGCATTTT. Amino acids: CASSDRDSNQPQHF.

In this sample, this clonotype turned up a few times. The genes are TRBV30 and TRBJ2-7; 8 bases agree with TRBD2. CDR3 length: 13 residues. Germline CDR1 reads GTSNPN; CDR2 reads SVGIG (reference sequence). After removal of 1 base from V and 6 bases from J, the junction contained 5 bases not matched to a gene. CDR3 loop: CAWSAHGGVEQYF. DNA of the CDR3: TGTGCCTGGAGTGCCCACGGGGGGGTCGAGCAGTACTTC.

In its sample, this clonotype was seen many times. This sequence joins TRBV20-1 and TRBJ2-1, with TRBD1 as a possible D gene (6 bases). V shed 2 bases and J shed 2 bases, with 16 bases lying between them. This CDR3 is 16 amino acids long. Germline-derived CDR1 and CDR2 are DFQATT and SNEGSKA (reference sequence). The CDR3 sequence: CSARLHGTITYNEQFF. The CDR3, as DNA: TGCAGTGCTAGACTTCACGGGACAATTACCTACAATGAGCAGTTCTTC.

This clonotype was seen more than once but under ten times. This chain joins TRBV19 and TRBJ1-5; D is uncertain. The germline V and J ends were trimmed by 4 bases and 3 bases, with 7 bases remaining between them. This CDR3 has 13 amino acids. The V gene's germline CDR1 is LNHDA and CDR2 SQIVND (reference sequence). The CDR3 coding sequence is TGTGCCAGTAGTAGCCAGATCAATCAGCCCCAGCATTTT. Its protein product is CASSSQINQPQHF.

In this sample, this clonotype turned up a few times. This chain joins TRBV7-2 and TRBJ2-1; 9 bases are a match to TRBD2. Germline CDR1 SGHTA, CDR2 FQGNSA. The CDR3 consists of 18 residues. With 5 bases clipped from V and 0 bases from J, the junction kept 11 bases outside the gene matches. The CDR3 nucleotides read TGTGCCAGCAGCCATCTAGGACTAGCGCTCAGCTCCTACAATGAGCAGTTCTTC. Translated: CASSHLGLALSSYNEQFF.

This clonotype was recorded many times. The V and J genes are TRBV30 and TRBJ2-7; perhaps D is TRBD1 or TRBD2 (5 bases each). Trimming stripped 5 bases from V and 2 bases from J, with 13 bases between. Per the germline V gene, CDR1 is GTSNPN and CDR2 is SVGIG (reference sequence). There are 13 residues in the CDR3. The DNA for the CDR3 is TGTGCCTGGGGACGGGACGGAGCCTACGAGCAGTACTTC. The encoded protein is CAWGRDGAYEQYF.

This clonotype has at least ten counts. The rearrangement links TRBV4-1 to TRBJ2-3, with D hard to call. The germline V gene encodes CDR1 MGHRA and CDR2 YSYEKL. V gave up 0 bases and J gave up 1 base, with 5 bases separating them. This CDR3 region has 14 residues. This CDR3 reads CASSQEGGTDTQYF. CDR3 nucleotides: TGCGCCAGCAGCCAAGAAGGTGGCACAGATACGCAGTATTTT.

This clonotype was picked up a small number of times. The V call is TRBV7-3, the J call TRBJ1-6, with D perhaps TRBD1 (5 bases). CDR3 length: 15 residues. V lost 3 bases and J lost 9, with 15 bases in between. The germline CDR1 and CDR2 sequences are SGHTA and FQGTGA. CDR3 sequence: CASSLGVAGGSPLHF. CDR3 nucleotide sequence: TGTGCCAGCAGCTTGGGAGTCGCGGGGGGTTCACCCCTCCACTTT.